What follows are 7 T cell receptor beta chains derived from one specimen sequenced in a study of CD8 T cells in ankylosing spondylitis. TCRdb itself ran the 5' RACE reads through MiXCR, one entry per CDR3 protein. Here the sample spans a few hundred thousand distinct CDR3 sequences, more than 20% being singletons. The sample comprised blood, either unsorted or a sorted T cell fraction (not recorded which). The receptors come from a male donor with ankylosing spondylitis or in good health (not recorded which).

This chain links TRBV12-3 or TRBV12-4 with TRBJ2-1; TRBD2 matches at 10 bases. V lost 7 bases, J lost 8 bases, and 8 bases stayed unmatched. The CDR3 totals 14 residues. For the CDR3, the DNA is TGTGCCAGCACCCAAGCGGGGGGGCAGGATGAGCAGTTCTTC. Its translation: CASTQAGGQDEQFF.

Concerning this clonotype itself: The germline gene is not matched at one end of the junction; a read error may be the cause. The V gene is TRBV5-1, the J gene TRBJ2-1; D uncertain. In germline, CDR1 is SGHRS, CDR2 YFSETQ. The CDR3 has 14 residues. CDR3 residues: CASSLGGSCNEQFF. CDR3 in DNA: TGCGCCAGCAGCTTGGGGGGTTCCTGCAATGAGCAGTTCTTC.

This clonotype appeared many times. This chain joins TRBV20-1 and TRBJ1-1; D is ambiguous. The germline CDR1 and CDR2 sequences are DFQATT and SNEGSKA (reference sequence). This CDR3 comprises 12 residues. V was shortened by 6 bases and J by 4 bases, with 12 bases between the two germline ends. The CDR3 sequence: CSAHSRGTEAFF. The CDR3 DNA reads TGCAGTGCCCACAGTCGAGGCACTGAAGCTTTCTTT.

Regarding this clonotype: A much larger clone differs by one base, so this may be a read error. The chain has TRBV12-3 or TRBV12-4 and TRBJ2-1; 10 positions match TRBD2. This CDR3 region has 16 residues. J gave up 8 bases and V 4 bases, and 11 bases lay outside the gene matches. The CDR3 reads CASSSLSGGALDEQFF. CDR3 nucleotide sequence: TGTGCCAGCAGTTCGCTAAGCGGGGGGGCTCTCGATGAGCAGTTCTTC.

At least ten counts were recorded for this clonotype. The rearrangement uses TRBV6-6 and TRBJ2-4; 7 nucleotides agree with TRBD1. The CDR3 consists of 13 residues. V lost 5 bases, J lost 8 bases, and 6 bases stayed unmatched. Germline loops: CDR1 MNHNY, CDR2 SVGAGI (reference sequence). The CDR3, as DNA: TGTGCCAGCAGTGCCCCAGGGGGACACATTCAGTACTTC. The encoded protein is CASSAPGGHIQYF.

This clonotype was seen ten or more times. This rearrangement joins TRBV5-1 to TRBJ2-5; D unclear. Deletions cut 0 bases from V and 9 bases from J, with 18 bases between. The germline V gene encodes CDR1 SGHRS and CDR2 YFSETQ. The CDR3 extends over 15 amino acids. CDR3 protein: CASSLEGVRSEAQYF. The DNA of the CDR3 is TGCGCCAGCAGCTTGGAAGGAGTTCGAAGCGAGGCCCAGTACTTC.

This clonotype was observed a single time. CDR3 in amino acids: CASSFGVGKTNYGYTF. The CDR3 nucleotides are TGTGCCAGCAGCTTCGGTGTAGGCAAGACTAACTATGGCTACACCTTC. This chain uses TRBV5-4 with TRBJ1-2; D gene uncertain. V lost 2 bases, J lost 0 bases, and 14 bases lay in between. CDR1 and CDR2 from the germline V gene are SGHNT and YYREEE (reference sequence). The CDR3 runs to 16 residues. Drawing the rest from reference TRBV5-4 and TRBJ1-2, the complete variable domain is ETGVTQSPTHLIKTRGQQVTLRCSSQSGHNTVSWYQQALGQGPQFIFQYYREEENGRGNFPPRFSGLQFPNYSSELNVNALELDDSALYLCASSFGVGKTNYGYTFGSGTRLTVV.